Below are 25 T cell receptor beta chains sequenced from a single sample in a study of identical twins. A single record per CDR3 protein comes from TCRdb applying MiXCR to the 5' RACE reads. The top ten hold about 0.48% of the sample, which has about 530,000 distinct CDR3 sequences, under 25% seen once. This same sample was also part of a study on yellow fever vaccine responses in identical twins.

Material: CD4+ T cells sorted from blood. The receptors come from a woman between 18 and 30 years old in good health.

The chain has TRBV28 and TRBJ1-3; D is ambiguous. The V end lost 2 bases, the J end lost 6 bases, and 5 bases lay between the germline ends. This CDR3 is 12 amino acids long. From germline, CDR1 is MDHEN and CDR2 SYDVKM. This CDR3 is CASSLAQNTIYF. The CDR3 nucleotides are TGTGCCAGCAGTTTAGCCCAAAACACCATATATTTT.

CDR3 amino acids: CASSLGRLFNEQFF. The CDR3 nucleotides are TGTGCCAGCAGCTTGGGCCGACTGTTCAATGAGCAGTTCTTC. J is TRBJ2-1 and V is TRBV5-8, with D unclear. From germline, CDR1 is SGHTS and CDR2 YDEGEE. The germline V and J ends were trimmed by 0 bases and 6 bases, with 10 bases remaining between them. The length of the CDR3 is 14 residues. Full variable domain (remainder filled in from reference TRBV5-8 and TRBJ2-1): EAGVTQSPTHLIKTRGQQATLRCSPISGHTSVYWYQQALGLGLQFLLWYDEGEERNRGNFPPRFSGRQFPNYSSELNVNALELEDSALYLCASSLGRLFNEQFFGPGTRLTVL.

This clonotype was picked up a small number of times. V usage is TRBV16 and J usage is TRBJ1-1; D is unclear. Germline values: CDR1 KGHSY, CDR2 FQNENV. V lost 1 base and J 4 bases, leaving 7 bases between the germline ends. The CDR3 covers 13 residues. The CDR3 DNA follows: TGTGCCAGCAGCCAATGGGAGGCCACTGAAGCTTTCTTT. Translation: CASSQWEATEAFF.

This clonotype was seen a handful of times. The V and J genes are TRBV7-8 and TRBJ2-2, with 9 bases matching TRBD1. J gave up 6 bases and V 1 base, and 6 bases lay outside the gene matches. The CDR3 is 16 amino acids. The germline V gene encodes CDR1 SGHVS and CDR2 FQNEAQ. As DNA, the CDR3 is TGTGCCAGCAGCTTAGAGGGGACAGGGATCCCCGGGGAGCTGTTTTTT. This gives the protein CASSLEGTGIPGELFF.

This clonotype occurred a few times. The chain has TRBV12-3 or TRBV12-4 and TRBJ2-7; a weak D match, TRBD2 (6 bases). The CDR3 runs to 16 residues. V was trimmed by 2 bases and J by 0 bases, leaving 14 bases between them. This chain's CDR3 is CASSLLSGRNSYEQYF. CDR3 bases: TGTGCCAGCAGTTTACTCTCCGGGAGAAACTCCTACGAGCAGTACTTC.

This clonotype has a handful of counts. The chain joins TRBV29-1 to TRBJ1-5; D remains ambiguous. The germline V and J ends were trimmed by 2 bases and 6 bases, with 11 bases remaining between them. There are 13 residues in the CDR3. The V gene's germline CDR1 is SQVTM and CDR2 ANQGSEA. In nucleotides, the CDR3 is TGCAGCGTTGAAATCATTTTGGGTCAGCCCCAGCATTTT. This sequence encodes CSVEIILGQPQHF. Supplemented by reference TRBV29-1 and TRBJ1-5, the full variable domain reads SAVISQKPSRDICQRGTSLTIQCQVDSQVTMMFWYRQQPGQSLTLIATANQGSEATYESGFVIDKFPISRPNLTFSTLTVSNMSPEDSSIYLCSVEIILGQPQHFGDGTRLSIL.

The table lists this clonotype with a few counts. This chain links TRBV7-8 with TRBJ2-1; 8 nucleotides align to TRBD1. The CDR3 covers 15 residues. Per germline, CDR1 SGHVS and CDR2 FQNEAQ. Trimming at V came to 6 bases and at J to 4 bases, leaving 8 bases not matched to a gene. Written as DNA, the CDR3 is TGTGCCAGCAGGTCCCCCCGGACAGGGTACAATGAGCAGTTCTTC. Translation: CASRSPRTGYNEQFF.

The chain employs TRBV2 and TRBJ2-7; TRBD1 matches 9 bases. This CDR3 has 14 residues. Per the germline V gene, CDR1 is SNHLY and CDR2 is FYNNEI. With 3 bases clipped from V and 5 bases from J, the junction kept 5 bases outside the gene matches. CDR3 coding DNA: TGTGCCAGCAGTGACCGGACAGGGGAAAACGAGCAGTACTTC. This gives the protein CASSDRTGENEQYF.

In its sample, this clonotype was seen a few times. This chain links TRBV3-1 with TRBJ2-1, with 10 bases that match TRBD1. The ends lost 3 bases at V and 7 bases at J; junction bases unmatched: 3. Looked up from germline, CDR1 is LGHDT and CDR2 is YNNKEL (reference sequence). This CDR3 is 14 amino acids long. The CDR3 region has the DNA TGTGCCAGCAGCCAGGGACAGGGGAGGAATGAGCAGTTCTTC. It codes for CASSQGQGRNEQFF.

The V gene is TRBV5-6, the J gene TRBJ1-1, with no clear D. Trimming removed 3 bases from V and 1 base from J, with 4 bases in between. CDR1 SGHDT and CDR2 YYEEEE come from the germline V gene. The length of the CDR3 is 12 residues. In DNA form, the CDR3 reads TGTGCCAGCAGCTGGTCGAACACTGAAGCTTTCTTT. Its protein product is CASSWSNTEAFF. The full variable domain, completed using reference TRBV5-6 and TRBJ1-1, is DAGVTQSPTHLIKTRGQQVTLRCSPKSGHDTVSWYQQALGQGPQFIFQYYEEEERQRGNFPDRFSGHQFPNYSSELNVNALLLGDSALYLCASSWSNTEAFFGQGTRLTVV.

The gene calls are TRBV6-1 and TRBJ2-4, with 8 nucleotides matching TRBD2. CDR1 MNHNS and CDR2 SASEGT come from the germline V gene. This CDR3 is 15 amino acids long. With V trimmed by 9 bases and J by 7 bases, 14 bases remained unmatched. The CDR3 region has the DNA TGTGCCAGTAGTATAGCCGCCGGGAGGGTGAACATTCAGTACTTC. Amino acids: CASSIAAGRVNIQYF.

This clonotype came up a few times. V gene TRBV5-1 combines with J gene TRBJ2-5; 14 nucleotides align to TRBD2. This CDR3 spans 16 amino acids. Germline CDR1 and CDR2: SGHRS and YFSETQ. Trimming took 2 bases from V and 3 from J; bases not matched to a gene: 3. The CDR3: CASSLTGLAGEETQYF. In DNA, the CDR3 is TGCGCCAGCAGCTTAACGGGACTAGCGGGGGAAGAGACCCAGTACTTC.

The CDR3 loop is CASSSSGTAYGYTF. In nucleotides, the CDR3 is TGCGCCAGCAGCTCCTCCGGGACCGCGTATGGCTACACCTTC. This chain joins TRBV5-1 and TRBJ1-2, with a weak D call TRBD1 (5 bases). The CDR3 is 14 amino acids. V shed 3 bases and J shed 5 bases, with 14 bases lying between them. The germline gives CDR1 SGHRS, CDR2 YFSETQ.

The rearrangement uses TRBV20-1 and TRBJ2-5; no firm D call. Germline lookup yields CDR1 DFQATT and CDR2 SNEGSKA (reference sequence). Trimming stripped 2 bases from V and 1 base from J, with 5 bases between. The CDR3 is 12 amino acids. The CDR3 DNA follows: TGCAGTGCTAGAAAAGCCCAAGAGACCCAGTACTTC. It is translated as CSARKAQETQYF.

This clonotype was picked up a small number of times. J is TRBJ2-7 and V is TRBV4-1, with D perhaps TRBD2 (5 bases). Germline V gene sequence: CDR1 MGHRA, CDR2 YSYEKL. With 0 bases removed from V and 2 bases from J, the gap between germline ends came to 11 bases. The CDR3 totals 15 residues. The CDR3 loop is CASSQEWTETYEQYF. CDR3 DNA: TGCGCCAGCAGCCAAGAGTGGACTGAGACCTACGAGCAGTACTTC.

The chain carries TRBV12-3 or TRBV12-4 and TRBJ2-3; 8 positions match TRBD1. The CDR3 totals 15 residues. J gave up 2 bases and V 1 base, and 2 bases lay outside the gene matches. DNA of the CDR3: TGTGCCAGCAGTTTAGAGGACAGGGCCACAGATACGCAGTATTTT. Amino acids: CASSLEDRATDTQYF.

V and J are TRBV5-1 and TRBJ2-7; 7 nucleotides line up with TRBD1. In germline, CDR1 is SGHRS, CDR2 YFSETQ. The CDR3 is 14 residues long. The V segment lost 2 bases and the J segment 4 bases; nucleotides outside the gene matches: 6. The DNA of the CDR3 is TGCGCCAGCAGCTTCCGGGACAGACAATACGAGCAGTACTTC. Its translation: CASSFRDRQYEQYF.

The rearrangement uses TRBV2 and TRBJ2-2, with TRBD2 matching 11 bases. Germline CDR1 is SNHLY and CDR2 is FYNNEI. The CDR3 runs 19 residues. Trimming at V came to 6 bases and at J to 5 bases, leaving 17 bases not matched to a gene. Here the CDR3 reads CASSGRAPTSGRRTGELFF. In DNA form, the CDR3 reads TGTGCCAGCAGCGGAAGGGCTCCTACTAGCGGGAGACGAACCGGGGAGCTGTTTTTT.

This clonotype occurred a few times. This chain joins TRBV12-3 or TRBV12-4 and TRBJ2-3; 10 bases are a match to TRBD2. V was clipped by 3 bases and J by 5 bases; unmatched bases: 11. The CDR3 spans 17 residues. The CDR3 bases are TGTGCCAGCAGTTTGAAGGGACTAGCGTCTTCGTTAGATACGCAGTATTTT. Protein sequence: CASSLKGLASSLDTQYF.

This clonotype was detected once. The V and J genes are TRBV5-1 and TRBJ2-2, with 8 bases fitting TRBD1. J lost 0 bases, V lost 7 bases, and 5 bases had no gene match. Germline V gives CDR1 SGHRS, CDR2 YFSETQ. This CDR3 spans 15 amino acids. As DNA, the CDR3 is TGCGCCAGCGGAGGGACAGGCTCGAACACCGGGGAGCTGTTTTTT. Translated, it gives CASGGTGSNTGELFF. The full variable domain, in which reference TRBV5-1 and TRBJ2-2 provide the parts outside the CDR3, is KAGVTQTPRYLIKTRGQQVTLSCSPISGHRSVSWYQQTPGQGLQFLFEYFSETQRNKGNFPGRFSGRQFSNSRSEMNVSTLELGDSALYLCASGGTGSNTGELFFGEGSRLTVL.

The rearrangement joins TRBV4-1 to TRBJ2-2, with D unclear. CDR1 MGHRA and CDR2 YSYEKL come from the germline V gene. The CDR3 loop spans 15 amino acids. V shed 0 bases and J shed 0 bases, with 5 bases lying between them. CDR3 coding DNA: TGCGCCAGCAGCCAAGACACGGCGAACACCGGGGAGCTGTTTTTT. This encodes CASSQDTANTGELFF.

V usage is TRBV3-1 and J usage is TRBJ2-7; no reliable D call. This CDR3 has 10 amino acids. From germline, CDR1 is LGHDT and CDR2 YNNKEL (reference sequence). V dropped 3 bases and J dropped 7 bases, with 4 bases sitting between them. The CDR3 nucleotides read TGTGCCAGCAGCCAGGGAGAGCAGTACTTC. As protein: CASSQGEQYF.

The gene calls are TRBV5-1 and TRBJ2-7; D may be TRBD1 (6 bases). CDR3 length: 15 amino acids. V was trimmed by 2 bases and J by 2 bases, leaving 14 bases between them. The germline CDR1 and CDR2 sequences are SGHRS and YFSETQ. DNA of the CDR3: TGCGCCAGCAGCTTCACGGGACAACTTACCTACGAGCAGTACTTC. Translating gives CASSFTGQLTYEQYF.

CDR3 residues: CASSQVQGAEQPQHF. CDR3 DNA sequence: TGTGCCAGCTCTCAGGTACAGGGGGCCGAGCAGCCCCAGCATTTT. The chain employs TRBV18 and TRBJ1-5; 9 bases map to TRBD1. V gave up 6 bases and J gave up 7 bases; unmatched junction bases: 10. Per the germline V gene, CDR1 is KGHSH and CDR2 is LQKENI. There are 15 residues in the CDR3.

This clonotype showed up many times. The rearrangement joins TRBV18 to TRBJ2-5; D gene unclear. The CDR3 runs 12 residues. Germline-derived CDR1 and CDR2 are KGHSH and LQKENI. V was clipped by 8 bases and J by 4 bases, with 11 bases between them. The CDR3 sequence is CASSPSGETQYF. The DNA of the CDR3 is TGTGCCAGCAGTCCCTCGGGAGAGACCCAGTACTTC.